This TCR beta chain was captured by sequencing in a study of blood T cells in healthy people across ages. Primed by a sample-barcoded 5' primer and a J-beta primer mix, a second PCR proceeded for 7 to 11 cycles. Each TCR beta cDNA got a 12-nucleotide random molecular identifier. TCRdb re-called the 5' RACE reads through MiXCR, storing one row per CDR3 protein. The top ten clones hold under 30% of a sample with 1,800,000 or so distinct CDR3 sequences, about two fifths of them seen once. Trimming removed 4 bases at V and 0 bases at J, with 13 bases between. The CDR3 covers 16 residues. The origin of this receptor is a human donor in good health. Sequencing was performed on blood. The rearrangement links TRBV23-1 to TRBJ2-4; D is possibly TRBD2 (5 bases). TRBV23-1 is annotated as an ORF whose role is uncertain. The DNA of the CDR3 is TGCGCCAGCAGTCTGTCCGGGGTGTTAGCCAAAAACATTCAGTACTTC. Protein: CASSLSGVLAKNIQYF.